This T cell receptor (beta chain) is from a study of Ad26.COV2.S vaccination and SARS-CoV-2 variants. Across the whole study: The study gave Ad26.COV2.S intramuscularly, once or twice 56 days apart.

Germline V gene sequence: CDR1 MGHRA, CDR2 YSYEKL. With 0 bases removed from V and 4 bases from J, the gap between germline ends came to 7 bases. The CDR3 spans 13 residues. Using immunoSEQ multiplex PCR, the repertoire was profiled, and TCRdb retains in-frame clones only, with some absent. The table lists a few hundred thousand clones, 88% of them singletons. The treatment was: roughly 18 received Ad26.COV2.S at low or high dose, single or two shots; five or six received placebo; per-sample allocation not given. Sampling took place 63 days after the first vaccine or placebo injection. The source material was peripheral blood, sampled in a trial of Ad26.COV2.S vaccine versus placebo. The chain links TRBV4-1 to TRBJ2-7, with D tentatively TRBD1 or TRBD2 (5 bases each). The sequence was obtained from a person aged 18 to 59 who received the Ad26.COV2.S COVID-19 vaccine or a placebo. The CDR3 here is CASSQEWGYEQYF. The DNA for the CDR3 is TGCGCCAGCAGCCAAGAGTGGGGGTACGAGCAGTACTTC.